This T cell receptor beta chain appears in the sequencing data of a study of blood T cell repertoires in COVID-19 (dated by TCRdb to the early 2020s). About the investigation overall: Samples covering the acute and convalescent phases of COVID-19 were provided by collaborators in the United States, Italy and Spain. The material from the prospective study consisted of cDNA or gDNA derived from T cells, B-cell-depleted T cells, or PBMCs. Samples came from the ongoing ImmuneRACE study (first 160 participants) plus 1,254 subjects from 6 global collaborators. Sample metadata almost always included a de-identified subject ID, COVID-19 status, age in years and sex. A freely available public database, intended as a resource for researchers studying the immune response to SARS-CoV-2, is where the repertoires were released. Where available, HLA class I and class II types were taken from metadata supplied by the sample provider and were not determined by assay-based typing. The dataset comprised deeply sampled blood TCRbeta repertoires from subjects exposed to, actively infected with, or recovered from COVID-19. Overall results and qualifications from the work: The quantity of clinical and demographic metadata differed by source and by participant and was supplied without curation.

Whole blood was collected in K2EDTA tubes by collaborating institutions according to the institutions' own protocols. For TCRbeta analysis, collaborators shipped samples in one of three forms: frozen whole blood, isolated PBMCs, or DNA extracted from either of those sample types. TCRbeta CDR3 regions were amplified from genomic DNA by means of the immunoSEQ Assay, a bias-controlled multiplex PCR. The authors' pipeline ran thus. Nucleated cell counts per sample were estimated from amplification of reference gene primers within the assay. To quantify the absolute abundance of each unique TCRbeta CDR3 rearrangement, sequence reads were collapsed and filtered. For each sample, productive Simpson clonality was calculated by taking the square root of Simpson's diversity index across productive rearrangements. Drawn from immuneACCESS, this table holds only the in-frame rearrangements with V and J called that TCRdb kept. Clones are partly lost; checked studies trace under half to an unresolved V gene and leave the rest unexplained. The V and J calls and clone size are taken from that table; D and trimming were inferred from the DNA. The sample table lists 300,000 or so clones, around 87% of them with a count of one. The ten most abundant clones make up 1.3% of the sample.

Comments on this clone: The specificity of this receptor is unknown. Base quality data are lacking; no much larger clone is found one base away.

The receptor was derived from a man between 65 and 85 years old with acute or convalescent COVID-19. The sequenced sample was peripheral blood.

The sequenced DNA: TGTGCCAGTAGTATGGGGACTTATCAGCCCCAGCATTTT. Its translation reads: CASSMGTYQPQHF. The V and J segments used are TRBV19 and TRBJ1-5, and perhaps TRBD1 as D gene, on 5 matching bases. The germline V gene (reference sequence) sets CDR1 to LNHDA and CDR2 to SQIVND. Inclusive of the bounding cysteine and phenylalanine, the CDR3 is 13 residues long. Only CDR3 DNA remains: 39 bases, in frame from the first base. Between the V and J ends, shortened by 3 bases and 5 bases respectively, the junction contains 8 bases.